This T cell receptor beta chain stems from a study of beta chain features in type 1 diabetes (dated by TCRdb to 2017 to 2018). Regarding the study in general: Mean age, gender distribution, total cell number and subset yield did not differ between patients and healthy donors. Regulatory and stem cell-like memory subsets were obtained from only 8 patients and about eight healthy donors, while naive and central memory subsets were obtained from all 30 or so donors. A total of approximately 99,000,000 sorted cells were examined across all samples, and RNA yield correlated strongly with the number of cells per subset. In the study, TCRB repertoires of sorted circulating CD4+ T cell subsets from recently diagnosed type 1 diabetes patients were compared with those of matched healthy donors.

As for this clone: The specificity of this receptor is unknown. No clone much larger than this one lies a single base away; base qualities are absent.

The research as a whole found: Fewer insertions and more nucleotide deletions at VDJ recombination sites were observed in patients with type 1 diabetes, implying thymic rearrangement abnormalities. PCR may preferentially amplify shorter templates, but because patient and control samples were amplified and corrected together, any resulting skew would affect both groups equally. The naive, central memory and regulatory TCRB repertoires appeared to resemble one another more closely among patients than among healthy donors. Because small numbers of individuals were included in the HLA sub-analyses, any influence of HLA type on TCRB rearrangement was left unresolved. Because cDNA was sequenced instead of genomic DNA, highly expressing activated cells could be over-represented, though the groups showed no difference in activation or CD3 levels. In all four CD4+ subsets, TCRB CDR3 length was moderately but significantly shorter in type 1 diabetes patients.

Each donor gave one peripheral blood draw, averaging approximately 110 mL, which was collected into heparinised tubes. A BD FACSAria II was used to sort naive, central memory, regulatory and stem cell-like memory CD4+ T cells with a panel that included CD45RO, CCR7, CD25, CD127, CD95 and CD27. Every sorted population had a purity above 95%. PBMCs were isolated right away by Lymphoprep density gradient centrifugation and were stained directly, without culture. So that batch effects would be minimized, each experiment stained and sorted samples in pairs, pairing one healthy donor with one patient. From its cysteine to its phenylalanine, the CDR3 spans 14 amino acids. Only CDR3 DNA is held: 42 bases, read in frame from base 1. The junction carries 9 bases between V and J, which are trimmed by 7 bases and 0 bases respectively. Reading the germline V gene (reference sequence) gives CDR1 MNHEY and CDR2 SMNVEV.

All of the isolated RNA was reverse transcribed with the High Capacity cDNA Reverse Transcription Kit, so expressed TCRB transcripts were sequenced. Deep immunoSEQ sequencing was applied to naive, central memory and regulatory T cell samples, giving an average of roughly 3.5 million total reads per sample. Sorted cells were lysed in RLT buffer, and RNA was extracted using DNase-treated RNeasy Micro or Mini kits according to cell number. Each cell subset was processed separately to prevent cross-contamination, with patient and healthy donor samples processed together. The immunoSEQ multiplex PCR was used to amplify TCRB sequences from cDNA, yielding 87-bp fragments that span the CDR3 region. Sequencing of the amplicons was done on the Illumina HiSeq platform. The authors' pipeline ran thus. PCR bias was corrected computationally using synthetic template baselines, and reads within Hamming distance 2 were collapsed, with unmergeable singletons discarded. Reads were aligned against IMGT to assign V, D and J genes, CDR3 length and insertions or deletions at six rearrangement sites. Clonotype counts were normalized to sorted cell number within each subset before computing true diversity and Gini coefficients with the tcR R package. The overlap coefficient, calculated on TCRB nucleotide sequences, was used to measure repertoire sharing. TCRdb obtained this table from immuneACCESS and retained in-frame rearrangements with V and J assigned. These tables miss some clones; where compared with another copy, unresolved V genes account for less than half of the shortfall, and the remainder is unexplained. Clonal size and the V and J genes are those of that table, whereas D and trimming came from the DNA. This sample comprises about 340,000 clones, around 8% of them detected only once. The ten top clones hold less than 0.5% of the sample.

The sequence came from a woman aged 18-29 years in good health. Material: central memory CD4+ T cells from blood. Recombination joined TRBV27 with TRBJ2-2, with the D gene call left open. In nucleotide form, the sequence is TGTGCCAGCAAGATCCATTCGAACACCGGGGAGCTGTTTTTT. Translated, this gives CASKIHSNTGELFF.